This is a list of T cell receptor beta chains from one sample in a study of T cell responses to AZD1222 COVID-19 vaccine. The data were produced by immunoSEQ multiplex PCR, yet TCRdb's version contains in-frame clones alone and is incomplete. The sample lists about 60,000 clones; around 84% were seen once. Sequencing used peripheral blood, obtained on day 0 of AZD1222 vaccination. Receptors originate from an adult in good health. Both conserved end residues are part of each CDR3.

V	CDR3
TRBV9	CASSVEARGRDTQYF
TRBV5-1	CASSLKQLNTEAFF
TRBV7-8	CASTLRPWANYEQYF
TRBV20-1	CSASSTDEKLFF
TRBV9	CASSVEGELGKDGYTF
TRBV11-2	CASSLAAGGYYGYTF
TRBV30	CAWSVRRGPGEKLFF
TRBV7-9	CASSFGQFYGYTF
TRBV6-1	CASSESQENTEAFF
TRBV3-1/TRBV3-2	CASSQVRVGNIQYF
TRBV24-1	CATSDSLVGGNADTQYF
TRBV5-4	CASSPGTGNYGYTF
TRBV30	CAWSVGGDTEAFF
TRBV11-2	CASINPGTDSYEQYF
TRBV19	CASSIEEGTGDTQYF
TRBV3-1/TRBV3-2	CASSQDSGRAQYF
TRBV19	CASYPRSGTYGYTF
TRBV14	CASSPYRTAYNEQFF
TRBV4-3	CASSQDWSGYEQYF
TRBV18	CASSPQGNQGNTIYF
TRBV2	CASSRGGRVEKLFF
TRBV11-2	CASSLGQGGYEQYF
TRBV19	CASSPQGRAYGYTF
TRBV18	CASSPSRRVGEQYF
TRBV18	CASSPKDGYTF
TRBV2	CASSEWDRVNEQYF
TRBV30	CAWSVTTEAFF
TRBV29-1	CSVSLVGRTNYGYTF
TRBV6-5	CASSYLELWNSPLHF
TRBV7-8	CASSRQTIANYGYTF
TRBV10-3	CAISEVAVKNSPLHF
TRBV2	CASSEAERSSSTGELFF
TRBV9	CASSASAFGIQETQYF
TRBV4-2	CASSQDQGAGANVLTF
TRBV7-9	CASSHRGGYNYGYTF
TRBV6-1	CASSFERSPLHF
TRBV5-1	CASSPPPAQVIRYETQYF
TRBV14	CASSDGQGAYEQYF
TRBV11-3	CASSLGTVNSPLHF
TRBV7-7	CASTPLTGGFATNEKLFF
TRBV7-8	CASSLYTDRGRSQHF
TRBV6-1	CASSDGQGAFGELFF
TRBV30	CAWRDRGFGYTF
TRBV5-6	CASSLRARFLAKNIQYF
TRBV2	CASSEGPAYEQYF
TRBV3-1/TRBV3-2	CASSQGDRYNEQFF
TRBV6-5	CASSYGSSGNTIYF
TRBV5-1	CASSFVRAATNEKLFF
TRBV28	CAAGGVSNYGYTF
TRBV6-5	CASRLGLSGTQYF
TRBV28	CASSSPGTAPYEQYF
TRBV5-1	CASSLVGATNEKLFF
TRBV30	CAWRGGPGRGLYEQYF
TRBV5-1	CASSLGLAGNTGELFF
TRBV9	CASSVGRSGELFF
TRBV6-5	CASRADRGRAGELFF
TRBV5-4	CASSADSSGANVLTF
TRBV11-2	CASSLGPPGEGLNNEQFF
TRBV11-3	CASSLSTGAMNTEAFF
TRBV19	CASQAANRQGGREAFF